Listed below are T cell receptor beta chains from one sample, sequenced in a study of a mutant IDH1 vaccine in newly diagnosed glioma. The repertoire was sequenced with immunoSEQ multiplex PCR; TCRdb's copy has only in-frame clones and lacks some. The sample includes some 15,000 clones, 95% to 96% of them seen just once. The source was peripheral blood mononuclear cells (PBMCs), collected from a glioma patient treated with radiotherapy, temozolomide or both. Receptors were obtained from a woman aged 18-29 years with glioma. Some clones in this sample may be carry-over from other donors' samples. CDR3s include the opening cysteine and the closing phenylalanine or tryptophan. D genes are given only for firm matches. Expanded clones get a size class; other rows say once, few or many, or leave the size out.

J: TRBJ2-7; V: TRBV11-3; size: -; D: TRBD1; CDR3: CASSSRDSYEQYF; DNA: TGTGCCAGCAGCTCCCGGGACAGCTACGAGCAGTACTTC
J: TRBJ2-7; V: TRBV5-6; size: -; D: TRBD1; CDR3: CASSLNGPGGSREQYF; DNA: TGTGCCAGCAGCTTGAATGGACCAGGGGGCTCTAGGGAGCAGTACTTC
J: TRBJ1-1; V: TRBV29-1; size: -; D: -; CDR3: CSVASRGANTEAFF; DNA: TGCAGCGTCGCCTCCCGGGGGGCGAACACTGAAGCTTTCTTT
J: TRBJ2-7; V: TRBV7-9; size: -; D: -; CDR3: CASRWGTSGGRHSYEQYF; DNA: TGTGCCAGCAGGTGGGGGACATCCGGCGGACGGCACTCCTACGAGCAGTACTTC
J: TRBJ2-7; V: TRBV25-1; size: -; D: -; CDR3: CASSTLGPYYEQYF; DNA: TGTGCCAGCAGCACGCTGGGGCCGTACTACGAGCAGTACTTC
J: TRBJ2-5; V: TRBV14; size: few; D: -; CDR3: CASSQDPAPETQYF; DNA: TGTGCCAGCAGCCAAGATCCAGCCCCAGAGACCCAGTACTTC
J: TRBJ2-1; V: TRBV4-1; size: -; D: -; CDR3: CASSPETRGGNEQFF; DNA: TGCGCCAGCAGTCCCGAGACAAGAGGGGGAAATGAGCAGTTCTTC
J: TRBJ1-6; V: TRBV7-2; size: -; D: -; CDR3: CASSRGDSPLHF; DNA: TGTGCCAGCAGCCGAGGGGATTCACCCCTCCACTTT
J: TRBJ2-1; V: TRBV4-2; size: -; D: TRBD1; CDR3: CASSFDRDTYNEQFF; DNA: TGTGCCAGCAGCTTTGACAGGGACACTTACAATGAGCAGTTCTTC
J: TRBJ1-1; V: TRBV4-1; size: -; D: -; CDR3: CASSRNGGDKAFF; DNA: TGCGCCAGCAGCCGAAATGGCGGGGACAAGGCTTTCTTT
J: TRBJ1-3; V: TRBV5-3; size: -; D: -; CDR3: CARSLSSSSGNTIYF; DNA: TGTGCCAGAAGCTTGTCCTCTTCCTCTGGAAACACCATATATTTT
J: TRBJ1-5; V: TRBV7-9; size: -; D: -; CDR3: CASSLGGDQPQHF; DNA: TGTGCCAGCAGCTTAGGAGGGGATCAGCCCCAGCATTTT
J: TRBJ2-1; V: TRBV5-4; size: -; D: TRBD1; CDR3: CASSQKGTGQHEQFF; DNA: TGTGCCAGCAGCCAAAAAGGGACGGGACAGCATGAGCAGTTCTTC
J: TRBJ1-1; V: TRBV5-8; size: -; D: TRBD1; CDR3: CASSSGQSRVNTEAFF; DNA: TGTGCCAGCAGCTCGGGACAGTCGAGGGTGAACACTGAAGCTTTCTTT
J: TRBJ1-1; V: TRBV20-1; size: -; D: -; CDR3: CSAHRVRAFF; DNA: TGCAGTGCCCACAGGGTACGGGCTTTCTTT
J: TRBJ1-1; V: TRBV23-1; size: once; D: -; CDR3: CARMGRLNTEAFF; DNA: TGCGCCAGGATGGGACGGCTGAACACTGAAGCTTTCTTT
J: TRBJ2-7; V: TRBV4-1; size: -; D: -; CDR3: CASSPRSRSTLYEQYF; DNA: TGCGCCAGCAGCCCCAGATCCAGGTCCACACTTTACGAGCAGTACTTC
J: TRBJ2-6; V: TRBV18; size: -; D: TRBD1; CDR3: CASSPPGQGAGANVLTF; DNA: TGTGCCAGCTCACCACCAGGACAGGGGGCAGGGGCCAACGTCCTGACTTTC
J: TRBJ1-6; V: TRBV29-1; size: -; D: TRBD1; CDR3: CSAGQALGSYNSPLHF; DNA: TGCAGCGCCGGACAGGCATTAGGCTCCTATAATTCACCCCTCCACTTT